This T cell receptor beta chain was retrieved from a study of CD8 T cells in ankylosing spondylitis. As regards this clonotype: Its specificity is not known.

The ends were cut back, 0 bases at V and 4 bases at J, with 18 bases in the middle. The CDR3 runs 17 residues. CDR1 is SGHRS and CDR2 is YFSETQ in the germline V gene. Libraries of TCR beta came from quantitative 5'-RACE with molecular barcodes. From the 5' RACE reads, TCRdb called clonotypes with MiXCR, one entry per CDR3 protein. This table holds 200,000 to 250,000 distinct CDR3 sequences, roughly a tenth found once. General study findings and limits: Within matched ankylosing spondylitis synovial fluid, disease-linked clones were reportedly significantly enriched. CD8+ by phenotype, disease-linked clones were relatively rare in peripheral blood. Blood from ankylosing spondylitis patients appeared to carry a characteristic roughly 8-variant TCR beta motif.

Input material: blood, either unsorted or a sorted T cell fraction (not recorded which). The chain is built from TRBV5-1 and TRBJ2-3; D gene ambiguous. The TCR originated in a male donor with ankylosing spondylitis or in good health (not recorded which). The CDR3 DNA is TGCGCCAGCAGCTTGGATGCCCGCGCCGGCCCCGCAGATACGCAGTATTTT. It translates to CASSLDARAGPADTQYF.